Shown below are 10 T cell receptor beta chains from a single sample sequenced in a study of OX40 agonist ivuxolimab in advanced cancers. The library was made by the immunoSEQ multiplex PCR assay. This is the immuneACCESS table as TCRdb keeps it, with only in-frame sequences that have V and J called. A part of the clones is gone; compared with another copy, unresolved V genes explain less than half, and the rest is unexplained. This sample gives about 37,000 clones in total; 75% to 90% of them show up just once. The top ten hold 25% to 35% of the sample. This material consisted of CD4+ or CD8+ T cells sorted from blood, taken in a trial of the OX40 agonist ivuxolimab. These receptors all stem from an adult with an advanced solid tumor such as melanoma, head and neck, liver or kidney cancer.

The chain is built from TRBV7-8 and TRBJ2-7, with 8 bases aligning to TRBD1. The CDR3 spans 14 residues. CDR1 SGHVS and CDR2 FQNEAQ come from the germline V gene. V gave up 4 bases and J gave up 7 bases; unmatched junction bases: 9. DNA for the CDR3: TGTGCCAGCAGCTGGGTTACGGACAGGGCGGAGCAGTACTTC. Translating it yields CASSWVTDRAEQYF.

The CDR3 DNA follows: TGTGCCAGCAGCCCGACTAGTAACGGGGAGCTGTTTTTT. It specifies CASSPTSNGELFF. The chain uses TRBV11-3 and TRBJ2-2, with D possibly TRBD2 on 6 matching bases. The CDR3 contains 13 residues. Trimming cost V 5 bases and J 7 bases, with 11 bases left between them. Looked up from germline, CDR1 is SGHNT and CDR2 is YENEEA. Together with reference TRBV11-3 and TRBJ2-2, the CDR3 gives the full variable domain: EAGVVQSPRYKIIEKKQPVAFWCNPISGHNTLYWYLQNLGQGPELLIRYENEEAVDDSQLPKDRFSAERLKGVDSTLKIQPAELGDSAVYLCASSPTSNGELFFGEGSRLTVL.

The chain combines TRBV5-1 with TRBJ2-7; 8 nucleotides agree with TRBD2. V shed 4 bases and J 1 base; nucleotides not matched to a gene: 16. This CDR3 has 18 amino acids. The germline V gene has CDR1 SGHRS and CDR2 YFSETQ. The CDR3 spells CASSPVGGSGDFSYEQYF. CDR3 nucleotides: TGCGCCAGCAGCCCAGTAGGAGGTAGCGGGGATTTTTCCTACGAGCAGTACTTC.

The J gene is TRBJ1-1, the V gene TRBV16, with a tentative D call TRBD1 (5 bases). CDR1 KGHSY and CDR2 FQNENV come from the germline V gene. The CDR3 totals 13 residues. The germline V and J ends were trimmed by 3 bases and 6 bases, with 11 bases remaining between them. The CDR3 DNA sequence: TGTGCCAGCAGCCAGATGAGCAGGGCTGAAGCTTTCTTT. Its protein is CASSQMSRAEAFF.

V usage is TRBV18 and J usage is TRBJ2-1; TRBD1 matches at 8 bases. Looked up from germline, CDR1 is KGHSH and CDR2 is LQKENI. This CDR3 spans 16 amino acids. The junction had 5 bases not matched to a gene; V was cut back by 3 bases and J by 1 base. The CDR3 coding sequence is TGTGCCAGCTCACCCAGCTACAGGGGGTCCTACAATGAGCAGTTCTTC. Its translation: CASSPSYRGSYNEQFF.

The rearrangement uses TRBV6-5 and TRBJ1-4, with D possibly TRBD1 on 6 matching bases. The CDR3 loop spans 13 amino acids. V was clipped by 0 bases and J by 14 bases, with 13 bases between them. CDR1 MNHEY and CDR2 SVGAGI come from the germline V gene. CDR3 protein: CASSYSQGPFLFF. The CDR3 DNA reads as TGTGCCAGCAGTTACTCGCAGGGGCCCTTCCTGTTTTTT.

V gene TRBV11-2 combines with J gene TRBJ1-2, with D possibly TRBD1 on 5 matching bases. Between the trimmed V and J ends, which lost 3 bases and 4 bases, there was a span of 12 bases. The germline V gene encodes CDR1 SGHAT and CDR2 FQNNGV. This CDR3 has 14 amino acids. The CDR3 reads CASSLGRSLYGYTF. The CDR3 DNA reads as TGTGCCAGCAGCTTGGGACGGAGCCTCTATGGCTACACCTTC.

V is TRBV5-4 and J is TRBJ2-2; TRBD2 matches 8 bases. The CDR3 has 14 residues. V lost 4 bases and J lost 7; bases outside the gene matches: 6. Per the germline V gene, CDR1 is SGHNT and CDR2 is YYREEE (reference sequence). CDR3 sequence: CASSTGLGSGELFF. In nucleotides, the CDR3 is TGTGCCAGCAGCACGGGACTAGGGAGCGGGGAGCTGTTTTTT.

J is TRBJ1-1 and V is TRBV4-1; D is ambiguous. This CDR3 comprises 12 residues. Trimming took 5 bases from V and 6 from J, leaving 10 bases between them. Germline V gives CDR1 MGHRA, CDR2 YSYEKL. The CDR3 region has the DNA TGCGCCAGCAGCGCCCCCTACTCTGAAGCTTTCTTT. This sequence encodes CASSAPYSEAFF.

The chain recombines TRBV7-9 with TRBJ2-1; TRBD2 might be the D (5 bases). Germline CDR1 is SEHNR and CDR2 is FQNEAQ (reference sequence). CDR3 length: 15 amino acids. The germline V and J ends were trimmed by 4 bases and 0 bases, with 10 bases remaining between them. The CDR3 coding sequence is TGTGCCAGCAGCTCCCAAGCGGCCTCCTACAATGAGCAGTTCTTC. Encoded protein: CASSSQAASYNEQFF.